This record looks at one T cell receptor (beta chain) sequence and its context. Researchers prepared the TCRbeta library using unique molecular identifiers, the study reports. TCRdb re-derived calls from the PCR reads in MiXCR, one entry per CDR3 protein. Of hundreds of thousands of distinct CDR3 sequences listed, 15% to 20% are singletons. Germline-derived CDR1 and CDR2 are SGHDT and YYEEEE. Trimming removed 4 bases from V and 0 bases from J; junction bases left unmatched: 5. The length of the CDR3 is 15 residues. This entry comes from a study of T-cell reconstitution after alpha-beta-depleted transplantation in children.

This clonotype originated in a human donor who donated a stem cell graft to a child with acute lymphoblastic leukemia. The chain recombines TRBV5-6 with TRBJ2-7; 9 positions match TRBD1. The sequenced sample was PBMCs from the stem cell graft donor, obtained from the stem cell graft. The CDR3 nucleotides are TGTGCCAGCAGCGCCCGGGACAGGGACTCCTACGAGCAGTACTTC. This translates into CASSARDRDSYEQYF.